Included here is one TCR beta chain sequence, with context. This entry comes from a study of shared clonotypes between healthy human individuals. Genomic DNA of each subset was evenly split across several immunoSEQ plates. Produced via immunoSEQ multiplex PCR; TCRdb's table is partial and in-frame only. Of over 2 million clones listed, about 90% are singletons. Germline CDR1 is KGHSH and CDR2 is LQKENI. CDR3 length equals 13 residues. V was trimmed by 0 bases and J by 7 bases, leaving 8 bases between them. This clonotype originated in a man aged 18 to 35 in good health. Some clones in this sample may be carry-over from other donors' samples. Sequences were obtained from naive CD4+ T cells from PBMCs. Subset noted: CD45RA+ positively selected. V gene TRBV18 combines with J gene TRBJ2-3; weak D call: TRBD2 (6 bases). The CDR3 here is CASSPPGGYTQYF. The DNA for the CDR3 is TGTGCCAGCTCACCACCGGGGGGATATACGCAGTATTTT.